The T cell receptor beta chain under discussion was sequenced for a study of CD8 T cells in Susac syndrome. Germline V gene data show CDR1 as MNHEY and CDR2 as SVGEGT. CDR3 length: 14 residues. J lost 4 bases, V lost 6 bases, and 6 bases had no gene match. CD8+ and CD4+ T cells from blood underwent TCR beta sequencing. Controls were age- and sex-matched healthy donors. CD8+ and CD4+ T cells were negatively isolated; TEMRA cells were FACS-enriched. RNA in amounts of roughly 0.5 to 1 ug was reverse transcribed with random hexamers. An immunoSEQ multiplex PCR amplified TCR beta CDR3 over 54 Vbeta and 13 Jbeta. TCRdb re-derived calls from the immunoSEQ multiplex PCR reads in MiXCR, one entry per CDR3 protein. The table has about 150,000 distinct CDR3 sequences, just over 90% seen once.

The sequence was obtained from a human donor in good health. The sequenced material came from CD4+ T cells from PBMCs. The chain couples TRBV6-2 or TRBV6-3 to TRBJ1-1, with 9 bases aligning to TRBD1. The CDR3 DNA follows: TGTGCCAGCAGCACAGGGGGCGCGGGCACTGAAGCTTTCTTT. Residues: CASSTGGAGTEAFF.